The TCR beta chain described here comes from a study of T cells in localized non-small cell lung cancer. To note about this clone: Its antigen is not known.

Sequenced by immunoSEQ multiplex PCR; TCRdb stores in-frame clones only, minus some. Of 25,000 to 30,000 clones in the sample, less than 95% were seen once. Study-wide results and caveats: Uninvolved adjacent lung, not tumor, had the highest T cell clonality. Heterogeneity stays possible, as sequencing covered only one tumor region. Longer survival (overall) was linked to higher T cell density in blood.

The clonotype originates from a female donor aged 60 or older with stage I lung adenocarcinoma. This material consisted of peripheral blood, taken before any cancer treatment.

The CDR3 bases are TGTGCCAGCAGTAGCGAGGGAAACTATGGCTACACCTTC. This translates into CASSSEGNYGYTF. This chain joins TRBV6-4 and TRBJ1-2; D is unresolved. This CDR3 comprises 13 residues. CDR1 is MRHNA and CDR2 is SNTAGT in the germline V gene. V was pared by 5 bases and J by 2 bases, with 9 bases between.